This T cell receptor beta chain appears in the sequencing data of a study of T cell responses to AZD1222 COVID-19 vaccine. Data came from immunoSEQ multiplex PCR; TCRdb stores just in-frame clones and leaves some out. This sample yields more than 150,000 clones, of which just over 90% are seen a single time; approximately 1.2% belongs to the top ten. Between the trimmed V and J ends, which lost 2 bases and 0 bases, there was a span of 7 bases. The CDR3 sequence is 14 residues long. From germline, CDR1 is WNHNN and CDR2 SYGVQD (reference sequence). The receptor's source is an adult who received the AZD1222 COVID-19 vaccine. The chain recombines TRBV10-1 with TRBJ1-1, with TRBD1 as a possible D gene (5 bases). This specimen consisted of peripheral blood, obtained 28 days after the second AZD1222 dose. CDR3 sequence: CASSEPGMNTEAFF. The CDR3 nucleotides read TGCGCCAGCAGTGAGCCAGGGATGAACACTGAAGCTTTCTTT.